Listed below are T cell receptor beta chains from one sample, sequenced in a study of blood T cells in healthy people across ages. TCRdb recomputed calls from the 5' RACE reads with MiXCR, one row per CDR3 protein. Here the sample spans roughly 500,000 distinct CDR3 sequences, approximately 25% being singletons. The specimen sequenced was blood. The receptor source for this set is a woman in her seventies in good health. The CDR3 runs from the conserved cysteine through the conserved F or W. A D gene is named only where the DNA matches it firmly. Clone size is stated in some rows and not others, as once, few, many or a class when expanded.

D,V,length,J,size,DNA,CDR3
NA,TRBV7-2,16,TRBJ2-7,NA,TGTGCCAGCAGCTTAATTGGCCAGGGGCTTCTGTACGAGCAGTACTTC,CASSLIGQGLLYEQYF
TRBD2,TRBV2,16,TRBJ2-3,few,TGTGCCAGCAGTTCGACTAGCGGGGGGCTCGGGACTACGCAGTATTTT,CASSSTSGGLGTTQYF
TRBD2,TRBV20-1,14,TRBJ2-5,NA,TGCAGTGCTAGATCCCGGACTAGCGAGAAGACCCAGTACTTC,CSARSRTSEKTQYF
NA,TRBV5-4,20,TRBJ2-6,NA,TGTGCCAGCAGCTTGCCTAACCGCCGGGACAAGAGCTCTGGGGCCAACGTCCTGACTTTC,CASSLPNRRDKSSGANVLTF
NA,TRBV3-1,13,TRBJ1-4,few,TGTGCCAGCAGCCAAGGACGATTCGAAAAACTGTTTTTT,CASSQGRFEKLFF
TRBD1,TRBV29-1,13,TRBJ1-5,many,TGCAGCGTCCAGGGGGCGAGCAATCAGCCCCAGCATTTT,CSVQGASNQPQHF
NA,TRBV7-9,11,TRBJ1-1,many,TGTGCCAGCAGCCAGAACACTGAAGCTTTCTTT,CASSQNTEAFF
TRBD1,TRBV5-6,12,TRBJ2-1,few,TGTGCCAGCAGCTCAGACAGGGTTGAGCAGTTCTTC,CASSSDRVEQFF
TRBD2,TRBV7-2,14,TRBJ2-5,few,TGTGCCAGCAGCCCCCCGGGGAGCGGGGGTATTCGGTTCTTC,CASSPPGSGGIRFF
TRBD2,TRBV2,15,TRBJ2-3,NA,TGTGCCAGCAGTGAATCAGCGGGGGGCAGAGATACGCAGTATTTT,CASSESAGGRDTQYF
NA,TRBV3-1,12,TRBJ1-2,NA,TGTGCCAGCAGCCACGGGGTTAACCCCTACACCTTC,CASSHGVNPYTF
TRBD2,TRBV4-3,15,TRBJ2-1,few,TGCGCCAGCAGCAGGACTCTAGCGGGGGATGATGAGCAGTTCTTC,CASSRTLAGDDEQFF
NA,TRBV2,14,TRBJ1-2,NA,TGTGCCAGCAGTTTCGTGGGTTCTGACTATGGCTACACCTTC,CASSFVGSDYGYTF
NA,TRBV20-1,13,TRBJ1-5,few,TGCAGTGCTAGAGTAGGCTCCGGACAGCCCCAGCATTTT,CSARVGSGQPQHF
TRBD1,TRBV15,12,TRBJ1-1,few,TGTGCCACCAGCAGAGCGACAGGGGCAGCTTTCTTT,CATSRATGAAFF
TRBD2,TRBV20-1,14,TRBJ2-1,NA,TGCAGTGCTTGGACTAGCGGGGGGAGGAATGAGCAGTTCTTC,CSAWTSGGRNEQFF
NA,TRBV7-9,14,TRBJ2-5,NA,TGTGCCAGCAGCCACCAGAAGACGGAAGAGACCCAGTACTTC,CASSHQKTEETQYF
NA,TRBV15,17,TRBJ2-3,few,TGTGCCACCAGCAGAGATCGCAGGGGTAGAGACACAGATACGCAGTATTTT,CATSRDRRGRDTDTQYF
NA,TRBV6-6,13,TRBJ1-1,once,TGTGCCAGCAGTTCCGGGGGGCTGACTGAAGCTTTCTTT,CASSSGGLTEAFF
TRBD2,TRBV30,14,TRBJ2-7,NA,TGTGCCTGGAGTACCCGGGGGGGCCTATACGAGCAGTACTTC,CAWSTRGGLYEQYF
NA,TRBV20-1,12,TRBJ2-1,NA,TGCAGTGCTTCAGACCAGCCAAATGAGCAGTTCTTC,CSASDQPNEQFF
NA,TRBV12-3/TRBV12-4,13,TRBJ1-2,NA,TGTGCCAGCAGTCTGGTGACACCTCCAGGCTACACCTTC,CASSLVTPPGYTF
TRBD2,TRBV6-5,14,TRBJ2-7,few,TGTGCCAGCAGTCTTCGGGGGGGAGTATACGAGCAGTACTTC,CASSLRGGVYEQYF
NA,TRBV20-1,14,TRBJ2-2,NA,TGCAGTGCATCGTACAGGGAGGGCACCGGGGAGCTGTTTTTT,CSASYREGTGELFF
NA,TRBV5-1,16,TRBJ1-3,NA,TGCGCCAGCTCGTCGGGGGGTTCCTATACTGGAAACACCATATATTTT,CASSSGGSYTGNTIYF
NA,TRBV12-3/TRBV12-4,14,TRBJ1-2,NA,TGTGCCAGCGGCTTATTCAGGGAAAACTATGGCTACACCTTC,CASGLFRENYGYTF
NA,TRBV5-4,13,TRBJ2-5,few,TGTGCCTGCAGCTTGGCAGGGGACGAGACCCAGTACTTC,CACSLAGDETQYF
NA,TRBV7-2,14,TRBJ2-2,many,TGTGCCAGCAGCTACACTAGGGGGGGCGGGGAGCTGTTTTTT,CASSYTRGGGELFF
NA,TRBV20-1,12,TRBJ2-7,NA,TGCAGTGCCCGTGGACCCGCCTACGAGCAGTACTTC,CSARGPAYEQYF
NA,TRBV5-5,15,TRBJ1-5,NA,TGTGCCAGCAGCTTGGAACACCCTGGATACCAGCCCCAGCATTTT,CASSLEHPGYQPQHF
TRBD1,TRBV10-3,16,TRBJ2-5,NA,TGTGCCATCAGCCGGACAGGGGGCGGCCTCCAAGAGACCCAGTACTTC,CAISRTGGGLQETQYF
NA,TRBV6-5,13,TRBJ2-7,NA,TGTGTCAGCAGTTATGTACGGTTTGACGAGCAGTACTTC,CVSSYVRFDEQYF
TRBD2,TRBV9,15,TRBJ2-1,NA,TGTGCCAGCAGCGTAGGCGGGGGTATATACAATGAGCAGTTCTTC,CASSVGGGIYNEQFF
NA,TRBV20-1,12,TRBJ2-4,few,TGCAGTGCTTCGAGTTATCAAAACATTCAGTACTTC,CSASSYQNIQYF
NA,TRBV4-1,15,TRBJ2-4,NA,TGCGCCAGCAGCCAATCGACAATTGCCAAAAACATTCAGTACTTC,CASSQSTIAKNIQYF
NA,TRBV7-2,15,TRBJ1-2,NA,TGTGCCAGCAGCTTAGGATGGGGCGGAGTCTATGGCTACACCTTC,CASSLGWGGVYGYTF
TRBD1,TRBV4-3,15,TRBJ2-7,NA,TGCGCCAGCAGCCAAGATCCAACAGGGGCCTACGAGCAGTACTTC,CASSQDPTGAYEQYF
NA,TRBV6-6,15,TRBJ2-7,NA,TGTGCCAGCAGTCATCGCGGGGAAATACGGTCCGAGCAGTACTTC,CASSHRGEIRSEQYF
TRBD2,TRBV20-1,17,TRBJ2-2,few,TGCAGTGCTAGAGATCGGGGAGCGGGGGATCCCACCGGGGAGCTGTTTTTT,CSARDRGAGDPTGELFF
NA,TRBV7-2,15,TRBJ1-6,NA,TGTGCCAGCAGCCCCGGGAGGGGAGGTGATTCACCCCTCCACTTT,CASSPGRGGDSPLHF
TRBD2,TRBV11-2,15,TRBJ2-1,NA,TGTGCCAGCAGCACAACCGGGACTACCTACAATGAGCAGTTCTTC,CASSTTGTTYNEQFF
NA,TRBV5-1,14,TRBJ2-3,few,TGCGCCAGCAGCTTGGGAACTAGTTCCGATACGCAGTATTTT,CASSLGTSSDTQYF
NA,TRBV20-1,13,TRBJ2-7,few,TGCAGTGCTGGGAAGGACGACTCCTACGAGCAGTACTTC,CSAGKDDSYEQYF
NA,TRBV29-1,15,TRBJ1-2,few,TGCAGCGTTGATGAGGTGGGGGAACGAAACTATGGCTACACCTTC,CSVDEVGERNYGYTF
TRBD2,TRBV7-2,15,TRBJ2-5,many,TGTGCCAGCAGCTTAGTCGGGGGGGGCCAAGAGACCCAGTACTTC,CASSLVGGGQETQYF
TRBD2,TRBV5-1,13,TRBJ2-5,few,TGCGCCAGCAGCGGGGGGGGTTTTGAGACCCAGTACTTC,CASSGGGFETQYF
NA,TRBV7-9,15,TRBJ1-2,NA,TGTGCCGGCAGCTCCAGGGACAACCGATTCTATGGCTACACCTTC,CAGSSRDNRFYGYTF
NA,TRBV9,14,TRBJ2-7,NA,TGTGCCAGCAGCGTAAATACCAGGACGGGCGAGCAGTACTTC,CASSVNTRTGEQYF
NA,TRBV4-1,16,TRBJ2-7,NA,TGCGCCAGCAGCCAAGCCCCCCGGGACGGATCCTACGAGCAGTACTTC,CASSQAPRDGSYEQYF
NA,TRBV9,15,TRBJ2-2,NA,TGTGCCAGCAGCCCGCCTGGGACCTACGGCGGGGAGCTGTTTTTT,CASSPPGTYGGELFF
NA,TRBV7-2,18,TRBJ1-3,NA,TGTGCCAGCAGCTTATCTCGGGTTGGGAGTCGCTCTGGAAACACCATATATTTT,CASSLSRVGSRSGNTIYF
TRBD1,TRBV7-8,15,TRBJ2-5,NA,TGTGCCAGCAGCCAGGACAGGGGAAGTCAAGAGACCCAGTACTTC,CASSQDRGSQETQYF